This TCR beta chain was profiled in a study of breast tumors, draining lymph nodes, adjacent tissues. Study-level results: Tumor TCR diversity was below lymph nodes but above nontumor tissue. Luminal-like breast cancer showed significantly greater tumor-nontumor repertoire similarity than basal-like breast cancer did. That most tumor T cells come from lymph nodes remained unproven. Data fit most tumor T cells coming from lymph node, expanding in tumor.

Breast cancer patients provided tissue from their axillary draining lymph nodes. Each CDR3 protein gets one entry after TCRdb re-called the multiplex PCR reads with MiXCR. The sample lists about 130,000 distinct CDR3 sequences, 15% to 20% occurring once. This clonotype has a count of ten or more. Antigen: not known. The CDR3 contains 13 residues. Per the germline V gene, CDR1 is DFQATT and CDR2 is SNEGSKA (reference sequence). V was trimmed by 6 bases and J by 2 bases, leaving 12 bases between them. The sample consisted of axillary lymph node tissue. The sequence was collected from a female donor with breast cancer. Some clones in this sample may be carry-over from other donors' samples. This rearrangement joins TRBV20-1 to TRBJ2-3; D is perhaps TRBD2 (6 bases). DNA for the CDR3: TGCAGTGCACGCGGGGTTGACACAGATACGCAGTATTTT. As protein: CSARGVDTDTQYF.